The present entry profiles one T cell receptor beta chain with its context. The sample is drawn from a study of control samples from healthy donors and cancer patients. Data came from immunoSEQ multiplex PCR; TCRdb stores just in-frame clones and leaves some out. The sample yields about 120,000 clones, just under 95% seen once. The V gene's germline CDR1 is SEHNR and CDR2 FQNEAQ (reference sequence). There are 15 residues in the CDR3. J gave up 5 bases and V 6 bases, and 8 bases lay outside the gene matches. Material: blood. V is TRBV7-9 and J is TRBJ2-2, with 8 nucleotides matching TRBD1. The origin of this receptor is a man aged 18-30 years in good health. The CDR3 nucleotides read TGTGCCAGCAGTCACTCAGGGGGCCGTACCGGGGAGCTGTTTTTT. It translates to CASSHSGGRTGELFF.